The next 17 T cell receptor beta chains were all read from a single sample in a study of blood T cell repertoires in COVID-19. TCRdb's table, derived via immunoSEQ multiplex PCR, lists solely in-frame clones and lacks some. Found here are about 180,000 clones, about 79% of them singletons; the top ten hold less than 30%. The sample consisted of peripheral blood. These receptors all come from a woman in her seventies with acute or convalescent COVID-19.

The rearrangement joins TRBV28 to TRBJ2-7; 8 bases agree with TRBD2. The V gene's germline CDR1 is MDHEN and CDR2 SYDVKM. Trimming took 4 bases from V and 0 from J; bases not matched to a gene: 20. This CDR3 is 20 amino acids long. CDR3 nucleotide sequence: TGTGCCAGCAGTTCGAGTTTCGGAAATAGAGCGGGAGTATTCTCCTACGAGCAGTACTTC. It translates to CASSSSFGNRAGVFSYEQYF.

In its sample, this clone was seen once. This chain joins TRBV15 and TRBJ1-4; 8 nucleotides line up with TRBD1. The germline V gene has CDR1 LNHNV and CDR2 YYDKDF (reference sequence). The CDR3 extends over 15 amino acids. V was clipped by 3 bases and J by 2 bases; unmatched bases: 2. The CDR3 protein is CATSSAGGTNEKLFF. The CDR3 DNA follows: TGTGCCACCAGCAGTGCAGGGGGCACTAATGAAAAACTGTTTTTT.

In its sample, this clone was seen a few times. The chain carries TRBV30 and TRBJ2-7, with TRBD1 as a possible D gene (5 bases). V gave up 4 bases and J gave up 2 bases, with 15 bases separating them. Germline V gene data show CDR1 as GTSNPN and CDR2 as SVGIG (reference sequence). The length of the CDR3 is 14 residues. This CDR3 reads CAWNTQGLTYEQYF. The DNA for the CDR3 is TGTGCCTGGAATACTCAGGGTTTAACCTACGAGCAGTACTTC.

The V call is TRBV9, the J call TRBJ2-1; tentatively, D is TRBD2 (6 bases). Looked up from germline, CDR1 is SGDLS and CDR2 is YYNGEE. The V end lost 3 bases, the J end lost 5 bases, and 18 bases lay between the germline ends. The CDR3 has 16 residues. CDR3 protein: CASSDPLAPSDNEQFF. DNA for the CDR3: TGTGCCAGCAGCGACCCCCTAGCGCCCTCTGACAATGAGCAGTTCTTC.

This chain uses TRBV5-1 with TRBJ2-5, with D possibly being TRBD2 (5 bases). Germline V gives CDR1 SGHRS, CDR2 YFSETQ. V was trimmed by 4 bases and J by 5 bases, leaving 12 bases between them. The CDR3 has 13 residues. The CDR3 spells CASSPGVEETQYF. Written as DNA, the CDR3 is TGCGCCAGCAGCCCCGGGGTGGAGGAGACCCAGTACTTC.

CDR3 protein: CASSIVRDHGEAFF. CDR3 in DNA: TGTGCCAGTAGTATAGTTCGGGATCACGGCGAAGCTTTCTTT. The V and J genes are TRBV19 and TRBJ1-1, with D unclear. The CDR3 sequence is 14 residues long. Germline CDR1 is LNHDA and CDR2 is SQIVND (reference sequence). V was cut by 1 base and J by 8 bases, with 14 bases left in between.

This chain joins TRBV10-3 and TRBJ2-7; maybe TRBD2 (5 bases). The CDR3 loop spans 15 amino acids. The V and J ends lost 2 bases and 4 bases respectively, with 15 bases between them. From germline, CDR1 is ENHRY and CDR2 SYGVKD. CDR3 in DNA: TGTGCCATCAGTGAGAACCCAGGAGGAGAGTACGAGCAGTACTTC. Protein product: CAISENPGGEYEQYF.

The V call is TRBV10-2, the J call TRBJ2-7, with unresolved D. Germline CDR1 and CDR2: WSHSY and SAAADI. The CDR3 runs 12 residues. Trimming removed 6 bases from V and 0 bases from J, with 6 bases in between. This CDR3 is CASRPSSYEQYF. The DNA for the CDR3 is TGCGCCAGCAGGCCCAGCTCCTACGAGCAGTACTTC.

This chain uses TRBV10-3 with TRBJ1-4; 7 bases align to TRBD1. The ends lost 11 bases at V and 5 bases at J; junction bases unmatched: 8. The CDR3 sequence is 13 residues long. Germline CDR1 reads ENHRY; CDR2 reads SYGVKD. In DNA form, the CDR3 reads TGTGCCGTACCGGGACAGATGAATGAAAAACTGTTTTTT. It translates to CAVPGQMNEKLFF.

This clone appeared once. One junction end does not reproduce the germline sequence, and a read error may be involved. The CDR3 region has the DNA TGCAGCGTTGAAGATCTAGGACAGATTTATTCCTTC. It yields the protein CSVEDLGQIYSF. V is TRBV29-1 and J is TRBJ2-4, with a possible D match to TRBD1 (6 bases). The germline V gene has CDR1 SQVTM and CDR2 ANQGSEA. The CDR3 is 12 residues long.

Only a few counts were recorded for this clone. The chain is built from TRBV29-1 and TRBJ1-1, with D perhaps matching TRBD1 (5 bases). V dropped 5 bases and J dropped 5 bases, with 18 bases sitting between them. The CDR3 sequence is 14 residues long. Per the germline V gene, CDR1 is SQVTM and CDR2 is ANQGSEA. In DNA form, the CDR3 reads TGCAGCGTTCTGGGGGGGGGAGAGGCAACTGAAGCTTTCTTT. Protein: CSVLGGGEATEAFF. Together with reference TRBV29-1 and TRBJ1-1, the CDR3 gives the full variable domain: SAVISQKPSRDICQRGTSLTIQCQVDSQVTMMFWYRQQPGQSLTLIATANQGSEATYESGFVIDKFPISRPNLTFSTLTVSNMSPEDSSIYLCSVLGGGEATEAFFGQGTRLTVV.

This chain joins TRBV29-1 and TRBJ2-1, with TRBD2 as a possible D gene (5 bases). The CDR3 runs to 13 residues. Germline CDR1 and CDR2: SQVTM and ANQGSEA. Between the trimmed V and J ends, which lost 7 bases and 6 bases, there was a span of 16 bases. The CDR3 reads CSDRTAISNEQFF. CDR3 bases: TGCAGCGACCGGACTGCAATTTCCAATGAGCAGTTCTTC.

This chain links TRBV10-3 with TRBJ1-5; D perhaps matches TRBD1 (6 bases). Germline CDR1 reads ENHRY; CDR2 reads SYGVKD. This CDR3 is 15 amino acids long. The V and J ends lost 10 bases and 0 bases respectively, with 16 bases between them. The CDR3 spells CATNSGHRSNQPQHF. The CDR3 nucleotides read TGTGCCACGAATTCGGGACACCGTAGCAATCAGCCCCAGCATTTT.

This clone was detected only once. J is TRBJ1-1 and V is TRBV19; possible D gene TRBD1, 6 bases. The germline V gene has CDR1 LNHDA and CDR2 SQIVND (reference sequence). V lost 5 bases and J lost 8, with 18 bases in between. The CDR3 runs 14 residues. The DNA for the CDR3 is TGTGCCAGTAGTGTCCGGGACAACCTGGGGGAAGCTTTCTTT. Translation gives CASSVRDNLGEAFF.

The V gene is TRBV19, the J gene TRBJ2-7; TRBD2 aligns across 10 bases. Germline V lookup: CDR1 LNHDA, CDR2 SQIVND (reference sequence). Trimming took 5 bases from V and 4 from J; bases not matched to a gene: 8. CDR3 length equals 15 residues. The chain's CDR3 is CASSLAGGKGYEQYF. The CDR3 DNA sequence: TGTGCCAGTAGTTTAGCGGGAGGAAAGGGGTACGAGCAGTACTTC.

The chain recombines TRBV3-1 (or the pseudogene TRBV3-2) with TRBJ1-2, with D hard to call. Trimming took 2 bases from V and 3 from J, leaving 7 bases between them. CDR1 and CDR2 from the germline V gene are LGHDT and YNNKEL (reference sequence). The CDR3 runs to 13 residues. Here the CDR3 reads CASSQRGYYGYTF. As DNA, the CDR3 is TGTGCCAGCAGCCAACGAGGCTACTATGGCTACACCTTC.

CDR3 sequence: CASSPTGVGNEKLFF. CDR3 nucleotides: TGTGCCAGCAGCCCCACAGGGGTGGGTAATGAAAAACTGTTTTTT. This chain uses TRBV2 with TRBJ1-4; TRBD1 agrees at 7 bases. CDR1 is SNHLY and CDR2 is FYNNEI in the germline V gene. The V segment lost 6 bases and the J segment 4 bases; nucleotides outside the gene matches: 8. The CDR3 spans 15 residues.